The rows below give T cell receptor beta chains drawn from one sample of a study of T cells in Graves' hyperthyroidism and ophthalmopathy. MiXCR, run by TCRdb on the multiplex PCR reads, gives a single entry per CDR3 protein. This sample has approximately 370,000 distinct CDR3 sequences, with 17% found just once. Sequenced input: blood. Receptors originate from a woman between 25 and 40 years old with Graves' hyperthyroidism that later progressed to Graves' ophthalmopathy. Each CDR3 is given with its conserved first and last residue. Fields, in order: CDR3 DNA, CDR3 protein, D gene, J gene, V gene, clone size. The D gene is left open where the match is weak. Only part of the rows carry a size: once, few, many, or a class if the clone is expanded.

DNA: TGTGCCAGTAGCCCCTCACAACAGGGCACTACCTACGAGCAGTACTTC; CDR3: CASSPSQQGTTYEQYF; D: NA; J: TRBJ2-7; V: TRBV19; size: NA
DNA: TGTGCCAGCAGTTACTCCTCTAGCGGGGGAAGGCAGTACTTC; CDR3: CASSYSSSGGRQYF; D: TRBD2; J: TRBJ2-7; V: TRBV6-2/TRBV6-3; size: many
DNA: TGTGCCAGCACACTTAGTTCTAGCGGGAGCGATGAGCAGTTCTTC; CDR3: CASTLSSSGSDEQFF; D: TRBD2; J: TRBJ2-1; V: TRBV7-9; size: many
DNA: TGCAGACGGGGGTGCGGCCAGCCCCAGCATTTT; CDR3: CRRGCGQPQHF; D: NA; J: TRBJ1-5; V: TRBV29-1; size: NA
DNA: TGCAGTGTCCGCCTACAGGGAGCGGGCGAGACCCAGTACTTC; CDR3: CSVRLQGAGETQYF; D: NA; J: TRBJ2-5; V: TRBV20-1; size: NA
DNA: TGTGCCACCAGCAGGATGCGGGGAAATCAGCCCCAGCATTTT; CDR3: CATSRMRGNQPQHF; D: NA; J: TRBJ1-5; V: TRBV15; size: NA
DNA: TGCGCCAGCAGCCGAGGCGGAGGGGGGACAGATACGCAGTATTTT; CDR3: CASSRGGGGTDTQYF; D: NA; J: TRBJ2-3; V: TRBV5-1; size: few
DNA: TGTGCCAGCAGTTTAGACGCTGCGCAGGGATTAGAGGGCTACACCTTC; CDR3: CASSLDAAQGLEGYTF; D: NA; J: TRBJ1-2; V: TRBV27; size: NA
DNA: TGTGCCAGCAGTGCCAGGGGAACCTACGAGCAGTACTTC; CDR3: CASSARGTYEQYF; D: NA; J: TRBJ2-7; V: TRBV2; size: many
DNA: TGTGCCAGCAGTTCAAATTCCGGGACTAGAAGATACAATGAGCAGTTCTTC; CDR3: CASSSNSGTRRYNEQFF; D: TRBD2; J: TRBJ2-1; V: TRBV7-6; size: NA
DNA: TGTGCCAGCAGTTTGTGGACGGCCACCTACGAGCAGTACTTC; CDR3: CASSLWTATYEQYF; D: NA; J: TRBJ2-7; V: TRBV12-3/TRBV12-4; size: many
DNA: TGTGCCAGCAGTTACGACAGGAATAACTATGGCTACACCTTC; CDR3: CASSYDRNNYGYTF; D: NA; J: TRBJ1-2; V: TRBV12-3/TRBV12-4; size: many
DNA: TGTGCCAGCAGTTACTCGTACGGGACAGCCGAGCAGTACTTC; CDR3: CASSYSYGTAEQYF; D: TRBD1; J: TRBJ2-7; V: TRBV6-2/TRBV6-3; size: NA
DNA: TGTGCCAGCAGTGAAGGGCACCCCAACGTCTACGAGCAGTACTTC; CDR3: CASSEGHPNVYEQYF; D: NA; J: TRBJ2-7; V: TRBV2; size: many
DNA: TGTGCCAGCAGCTTAGTTCCGGGTCTTGATGAGCAGTTCTTC; CDR3: CASSLVPGLDEQFF; D: NA; J: TRBJ2-1; V: TRBV11-2; size: many
DNA: TGCGCCAGCAGCTTCCTAGCGGGAGAGCGGGACACCGGGGAGCTGTTTTTT; CDR3: CASSFLAGERDTGELFF; D: TRBD2; J: TRBJ2-2; V: TRBV5-1; size: many
DNA: TGTGCCAGTACCTCTGGGACAGGGATGAACACTGAAGCTTTCTTT; CDR3: CASTSGTGMNTEAFF; D: TRBD1; J: TRBJ1-1; V: TRBV19; size: few
DNA: TGTGCCAGCCCAGACACACATTATGGCTACACCTTC; CDR3: CASPDTHYGYTF; D: NA; J: TRBJ1-2; V: TRBV2; size: many
DNA: TGCAGTGCTAGACCTGCGTCCGGGACTAGCGGGGGCGGTCCCCACGAGCAGTACTTC; CDR3: CSARPASGTSGGGPHEQYF; D: TRBD2; J: TRBJ2-7; V: TRBV20-1; size: NA
DNA: TGTGCCAGCAGCCCGATGCATCCTGAGCAGTTCTTC; CDR3: CASSPMHPEQFF; D: NA; J: TRBJ2-1; V: TRBV14; size: many
DNA: TGTGCCAGCAGCCAAGAGGATGGTGGCGGGGAGCTGTTTTTT; CDR3: CASSQEDGGGELFF; D: NA; J: TRBJ2-2; V: TRBV4-2; size: NA
DNA: TGTGCCAGTACAGTAGCGGGGGGATACAATGAGCAGTTCTTC; CDR3: CASTVAGGYNEQFF; D: TRBD2; J: TRBJ2-1; V: TRBV6-2/TRBV6-3; size: NA
DNA: TGTGCCAGCAGCGGTTTGCTCCAAGAGACCCAGTACTTC; CDR3: CASSGLLQETQYF; D: NA; J: TRBJ2-5; V: TRBV5-6; size: NA
DNA: TGTGCCAGCAGAGGACCGAGCGGACTCTCCTACAATGAGCAGTTCTTC; CDR3: CASRGPSGLSYNEQFF; D: NA; J: TRBJ2-1; V: TRBV6-1; size: NA
DNA: TGCAGTGCGAAGAAGGGACATGAAATAACTGAAGCTTTCTTT; CDR3: CSAKKGHEITEAFF; D: NA; J: TRBJ1-1; V: TRBV20-1; size: few
DNA: TGTGCCAGCAGTCGACAGGGAACCGATACGCAGTATTTT; CDR3: CASSRQGTDTQYF; D: TRBD1; J: TRBJ2-3; V: TRBV9; size: many
DNA: TGTGCCAGTGGACAGGCCCCCGATCACACCGGGGAGCTGTTTTTT; CDR3: CASGQAPDHTGELFF; D: TRBD1; J: TRBJ2-2; V: TRBV19; size: few
DNA: TGTGCCAGCGGGGGGGGAGAGACCCAGTACTTC; CDR3: CASGGGETQYF; D: TRBD2; J: TRBJ2-5; V: TRBV12-3/TRBV12-4; size: many
DNA: TGTGCCATCGGGGGAGACGGGGCAGACGGTCAGCCCCAGCATTTT; CDR3: CAIGGDGADGQPQHF; D: NA; J: TRBJ1-5; V: TRBV10-3; size: few
DNA: TGCGCCAGCAGCTTCACCCAAGAGACCCAGTACTTC; CDR3: CASSFTQETQYF; D: NA; J: TRBJ2-5; V: TRBV5-1; size: many
DNA: TGTGCCAGTAGTTCCGGACCGGGGATCACTGAAGCTTTCTTT; CDR3: CASSSGPGITEAFF; D: NA; J: TRBJ1-1; V: TRBV28; size: NA
DNA: TGCAGCGTTGAAAAGGGGGCGGAGCAAGAGACCCAGTACTTC; CDR3: CSVEKGAEQETQYF; D: TRBD1; J: TRBJ2-5; V: TRBV29-1; size: NA
DNA: TGCGCCAGCAGCTTGATGTCTTACGGGAATGAGCAGTTCTTC; CDR3: CASSLMSYGNEQFF; D: NA; J: TRBJ2-1; V: TRBV5-1; size: many
DNA: TGTGCCAGCTCAGCGACTCCGGGACAGGGGAGAGGTTCCTCCTACGAGCAGTACTTC; CDR3: CASSATPGQGRGSSYEQYF; D: TRBD1; J: TRBJ2-7; V: TRBV18; size: few
DNA: TGCGCCAGCAGCCAGGTGGCGGTCGGAGACTATGGCTACACCTTC; CDR3: CASSQVAVGDYGYTF; D: NA; J: TRBJ1-2; V: TRBV4-1; size: few
DNA: TGTGCCAGCAGTGAAATCATGGGGACACTCTACGAGCAGTACTTC; CDR3: CASSEIMGTLYEQYF; D: NA; J: TRBJ2-7; V: TRBV6-1; size: many
DNA: TGCAGTGCTTCCTCACAGGGCTCAGCTAATGAAAAACTGTTTTTT; CDR3: CSASSQGSANEKLFF; D: NA; J: TRBJ1-4; V: TRBV20-1; size: many